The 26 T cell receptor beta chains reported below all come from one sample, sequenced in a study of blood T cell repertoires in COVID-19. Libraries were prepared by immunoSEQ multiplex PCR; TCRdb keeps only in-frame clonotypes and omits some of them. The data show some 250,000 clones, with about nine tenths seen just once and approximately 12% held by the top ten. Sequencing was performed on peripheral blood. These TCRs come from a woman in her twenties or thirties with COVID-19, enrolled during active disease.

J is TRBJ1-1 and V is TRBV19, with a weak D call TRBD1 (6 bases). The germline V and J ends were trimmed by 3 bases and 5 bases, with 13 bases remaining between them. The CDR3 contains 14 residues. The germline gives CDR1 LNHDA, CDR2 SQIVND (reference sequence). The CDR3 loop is CASSISRGRTEAFF. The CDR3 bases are TGTGCCAGTAGTATCTCCAGGGGAAGGACTGAAGCTTTCTTT.

CDR3: CASSSLAGGTDTQYF. CDR3 nucleotide sequence: TGTGCCAGCAGCTCATTAGCGGGGGGAACAGATACGCAGTATTTT. This chain uses TRBV7-2 with TRBJ2-3; 10 nucleotides line up with TRBD2. V lost 4 bases and J lost 3; bases outside the gene matches: 4. Germline V gene lookup returns CDR1 SGHTA and CDR2 FQGNSA. The CDR3 loop spans 15 amino acids.

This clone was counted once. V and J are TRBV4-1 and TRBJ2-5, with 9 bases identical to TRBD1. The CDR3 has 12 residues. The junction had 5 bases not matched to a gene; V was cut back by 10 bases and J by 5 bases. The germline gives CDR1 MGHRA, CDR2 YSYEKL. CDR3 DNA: TGCGCCACACAGGGGGCTGAGGAGACCCAGTACTTC. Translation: CATQGAEETQYF.

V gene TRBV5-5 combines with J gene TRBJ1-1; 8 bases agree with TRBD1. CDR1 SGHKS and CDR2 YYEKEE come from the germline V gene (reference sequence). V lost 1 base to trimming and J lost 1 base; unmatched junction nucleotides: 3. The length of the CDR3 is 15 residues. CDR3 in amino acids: CASSLPGTGNTEAFF. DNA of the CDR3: TGTGCCAGCAGCTTGCCCGGGACAGGGAACACTGAAGCTTTCTTT.

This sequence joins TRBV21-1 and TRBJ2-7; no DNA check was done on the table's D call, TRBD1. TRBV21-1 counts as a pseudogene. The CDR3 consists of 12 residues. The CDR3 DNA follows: TGTGCCAGCAGCTTCATGTTCTACGAGCAGTACTTC. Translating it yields CASSFMFYEQYF.

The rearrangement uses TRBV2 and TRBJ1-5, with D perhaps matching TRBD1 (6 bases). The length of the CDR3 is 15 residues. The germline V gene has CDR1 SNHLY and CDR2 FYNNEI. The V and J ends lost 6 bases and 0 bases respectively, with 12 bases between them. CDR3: CASSDYRVSNQPQHF. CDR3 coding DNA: TGTGCCAGCAGCGACTACAGGGTTAGCAATCAGCCCCAGCATTTT.

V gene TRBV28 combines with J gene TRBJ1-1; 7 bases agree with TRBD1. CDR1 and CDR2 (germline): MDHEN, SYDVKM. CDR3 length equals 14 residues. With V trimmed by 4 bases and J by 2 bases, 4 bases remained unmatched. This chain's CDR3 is CASSYRGGNTEAFF. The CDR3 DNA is TGTGCCAGCAGTTATAGAGGGGGCAACACTGAAGCTTTCTTT.

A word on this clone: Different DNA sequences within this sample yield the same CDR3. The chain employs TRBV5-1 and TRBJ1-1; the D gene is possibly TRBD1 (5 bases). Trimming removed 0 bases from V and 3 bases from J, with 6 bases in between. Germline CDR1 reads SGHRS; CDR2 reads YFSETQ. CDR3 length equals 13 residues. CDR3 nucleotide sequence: TGCGCCAGCAGCTTGGCAGGGTACACTGAAGCTTTCTTT. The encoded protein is CASSLAGYTEAFF.

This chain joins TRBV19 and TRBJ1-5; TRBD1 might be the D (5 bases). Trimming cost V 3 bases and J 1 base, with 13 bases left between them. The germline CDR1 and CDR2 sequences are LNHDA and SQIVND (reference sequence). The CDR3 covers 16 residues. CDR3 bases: TGTGCCAGTAGTATCGGGTTTGGGGGGAGCAATCAGCCCCAGCATTTT. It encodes CASSIGFGGSNQPQHF.

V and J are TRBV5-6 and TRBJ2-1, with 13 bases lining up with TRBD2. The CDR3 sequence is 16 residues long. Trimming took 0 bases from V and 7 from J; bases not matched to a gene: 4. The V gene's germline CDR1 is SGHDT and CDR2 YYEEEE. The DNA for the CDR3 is TGTGCCAGCAGCTTGGTACTAGCGGGGGGGCTAAATGAGCAGTTCTTC. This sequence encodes CASSLVLAGGLNEQFF.

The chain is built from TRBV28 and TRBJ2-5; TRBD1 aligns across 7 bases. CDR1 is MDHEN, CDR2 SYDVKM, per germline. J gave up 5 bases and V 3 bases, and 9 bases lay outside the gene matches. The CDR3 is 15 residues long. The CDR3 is CASSFDTGERETQYF. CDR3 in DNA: TGTGCCAGCAGTTTTGATACAGGGGAAAGGGAGACCCAGTACTTC.

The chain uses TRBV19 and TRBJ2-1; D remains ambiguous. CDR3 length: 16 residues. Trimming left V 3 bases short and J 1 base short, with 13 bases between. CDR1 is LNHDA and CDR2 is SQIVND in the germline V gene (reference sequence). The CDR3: CASSIGPLPSYNEQFF. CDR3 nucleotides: TGTGCCAGTAGTATTGGGCCCCTCCCGTCCTACAATGAGCAGTTCTTC.

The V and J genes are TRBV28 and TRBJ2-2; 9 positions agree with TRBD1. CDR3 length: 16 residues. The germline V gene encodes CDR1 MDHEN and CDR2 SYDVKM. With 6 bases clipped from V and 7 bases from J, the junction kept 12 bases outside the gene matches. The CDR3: CASSSFRQGGVGELFF. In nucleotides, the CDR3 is TGTGCCAGCAGCTCCTTCCGACAGGGGGGGGTCGGGGAGCTGTTTTTT.

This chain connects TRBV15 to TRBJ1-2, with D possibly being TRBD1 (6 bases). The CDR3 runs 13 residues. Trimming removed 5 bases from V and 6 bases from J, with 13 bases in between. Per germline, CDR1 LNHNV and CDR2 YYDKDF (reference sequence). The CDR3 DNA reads TGTGCCACCAGCCAAGAGGGGGGGGATGGCTACACCTTC. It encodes CATSQEGGDGYTF.

The CDR3 loop is CASSSQGSGGSSYNEQFF. The CDR3 nucleotides are TGCGCCAGCAGCTCCCAGGGGTCGGGGGGGAGCTCCTACAATGAGCAGTTCTTC. This chain links TRBV5-1 with TRBJ2-1; TRBD2 agrees at 8 bases. V shed 3 bases and J 0 bases; nucleotides not matched to a gene: 11. This CDR3 contains 18 residues. Germline CDR1 reads SGHRS; CDR2 reads YFSETQ.

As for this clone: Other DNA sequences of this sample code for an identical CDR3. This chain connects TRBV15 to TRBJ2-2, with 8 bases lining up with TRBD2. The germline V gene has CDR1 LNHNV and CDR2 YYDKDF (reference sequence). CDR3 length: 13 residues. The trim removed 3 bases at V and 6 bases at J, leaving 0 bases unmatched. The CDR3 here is CATSRGLAGELFF. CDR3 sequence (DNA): TGTGCCACCAGCAGGGGACTAGCCGGGGAGCTGTTTTTT.

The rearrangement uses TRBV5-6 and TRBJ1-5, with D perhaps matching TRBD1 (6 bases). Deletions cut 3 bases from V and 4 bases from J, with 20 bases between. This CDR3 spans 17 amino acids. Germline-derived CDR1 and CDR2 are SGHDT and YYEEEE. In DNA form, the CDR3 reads TGTGCCAGCAGCTCCTCACTCGGACAGTCAGGGAATCAGCCCCAGCATTTT. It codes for CASSSSLGQSGNQPQHF.

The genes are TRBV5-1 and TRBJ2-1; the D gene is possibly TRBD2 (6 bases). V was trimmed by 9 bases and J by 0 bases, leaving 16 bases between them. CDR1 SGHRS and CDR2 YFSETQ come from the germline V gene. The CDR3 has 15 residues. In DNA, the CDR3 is TGCGCCACCGGTTCACGGGGGAGCTCCTACAATGAGCAGTTCTTC. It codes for CATGSRGSSYNEQFF.

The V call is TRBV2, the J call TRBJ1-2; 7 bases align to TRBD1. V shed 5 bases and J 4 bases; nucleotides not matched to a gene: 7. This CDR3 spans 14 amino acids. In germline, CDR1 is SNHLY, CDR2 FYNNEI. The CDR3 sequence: CASSTGTVIYGYTF. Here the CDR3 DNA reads TGTGCCAGCAGTACCGGGACAGTGATCTATGGCTACACCTTC.

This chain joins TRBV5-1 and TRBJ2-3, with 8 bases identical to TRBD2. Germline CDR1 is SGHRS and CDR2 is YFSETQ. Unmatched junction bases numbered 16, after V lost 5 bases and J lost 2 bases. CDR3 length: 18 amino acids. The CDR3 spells CASRVIIRGGRHTDTQYF. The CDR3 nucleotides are TGCGCCAGCAGGGTCATCATCCGGGGGGGCCGCCACACAGATACGCAGTATTTT.

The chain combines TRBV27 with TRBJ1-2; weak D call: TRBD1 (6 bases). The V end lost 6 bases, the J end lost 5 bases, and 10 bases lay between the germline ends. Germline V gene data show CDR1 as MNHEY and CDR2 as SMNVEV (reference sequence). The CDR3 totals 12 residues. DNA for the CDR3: TGTGCCAGCAGACGGACAGTTTATGGCTACACCTTC. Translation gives CASRRTVYGYTF.

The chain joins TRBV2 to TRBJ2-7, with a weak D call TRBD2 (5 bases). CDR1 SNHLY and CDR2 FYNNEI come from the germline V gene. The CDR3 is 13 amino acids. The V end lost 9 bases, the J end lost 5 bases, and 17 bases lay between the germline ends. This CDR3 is CARKARERDEQYF. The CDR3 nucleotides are TGTGCCAGGAAGGCCCGGGAAAGGGACGAGCAGTACTTC.

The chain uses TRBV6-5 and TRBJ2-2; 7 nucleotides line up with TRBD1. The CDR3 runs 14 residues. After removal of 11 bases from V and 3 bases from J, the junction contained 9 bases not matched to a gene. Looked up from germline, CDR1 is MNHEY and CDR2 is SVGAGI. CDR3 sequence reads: CAQGGRLDTGELFF. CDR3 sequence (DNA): TGTGCCCAAGGGGGCCGGTTAGACACCGGGGAGCTGTTTTTT.

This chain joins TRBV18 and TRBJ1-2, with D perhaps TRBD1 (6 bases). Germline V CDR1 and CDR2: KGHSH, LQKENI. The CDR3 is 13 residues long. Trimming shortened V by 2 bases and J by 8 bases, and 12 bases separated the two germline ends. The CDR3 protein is CASSPIPGEGYTF. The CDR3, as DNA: TGTGCCAGCTCACCAATACCAGGGGAAGGCTACACCTTC.

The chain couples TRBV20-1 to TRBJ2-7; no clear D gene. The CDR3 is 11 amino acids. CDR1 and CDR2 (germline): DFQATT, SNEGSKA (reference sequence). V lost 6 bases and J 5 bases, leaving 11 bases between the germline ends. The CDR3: CSARHYDEQYF. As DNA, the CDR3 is TGCAGTGCCCGTCACTATGACGAGCAGTACTTC.

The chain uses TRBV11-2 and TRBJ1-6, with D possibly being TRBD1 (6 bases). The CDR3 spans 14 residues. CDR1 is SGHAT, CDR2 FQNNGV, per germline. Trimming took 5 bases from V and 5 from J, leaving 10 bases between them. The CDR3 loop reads CASSPTGNNSPLHF. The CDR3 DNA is TGTGCCAGCAGCCCGACAGGAAATAATTCACCCCTCCACTTT.